The rows below give T cell receptor beta chains drawn from one sample of a study of control samples from healthy donors and cancer patients. Method: immunoSEQ multiplex PCR; TCRdb's copy keeps in-frame clones and lacks some. The sample consists of about 69,000 clones, about nine tenths of them appearing once. The sequencing input was PBMCs. The receptors were gathered from a man aged 55 to 70 with lung cancer. CDR3s include the opening cysteine and the closing phenylalanine or tryptophan. D genes are given only for firm matches. Only part of the rows carry a size: once, few, many, or a class if the clone is expanded.

D gene: TRBD1; V gene: TRBV6-1; J gene: TRBJ2-2; clone size: .; CDR3 DNA: TGTGCCAGCAGTGACAGGGGGCCGAGCGGGGAGCTGTTTTTT; CDR3 protein: CASSDRGPSGELFF
D gene: .; V gene: TRBV5-4; J gene: TRBJ2-1; clone size: .; CDR3 DNA: TGTGCCAGCAGCTTCCAGGGTGGGGATGAGCAGTTCTTC; CDR3 protein: CASSFQGGDEQFF
D gene: TRBD1; V gene: TRBV14; J gene: TRBJ2-5; clone size: .; CDR3 DNA: TGTGCCAGCAGCCTTACGCAGGGGGTAGAGACCCAGTACTTC; CDR3 protein: CASSLTQGVETQYF
D gene: .; V gene: TRBV29-1; J gene: TRBJ1-1; clone size: .; CDR3 DNA: TGCAGCGTTGTAGGAGGAGTGAACACTGAAGCTTTCTTT; CDR3 protein: CSVVGGVNTEAFF
D gene: TRBD1; V gene: TRBV6-5; J gene: TRBJ2-2; clone size: .; CDR3 DNA: TGTGCCAGCAGGCGACAGGGCGGCGGGGAGCTGTTTTTT; CDR3 protein: CASRRQGGGELFF
D gene: .; V gene: TRBV6-1; J gene: TRBJ1-1; clone size: once; CDR3 DNA: TGTGCCAGCAGTGAAATGCCCGGACAGCCGAACACTGAAGCTTTCTTT; CDR3 protein: CASSEMPGQPNTEAFF
D gene: .; V gene: TRBV7-3; J gene: TRBJ2-2; clone size: .; CDR3 DNA: TGTGCCAGCAGCTACAACACCGGGGAGCTGTTTTTT; CDR3 protein: CASSYNTGELFF
D gene: .; V gene: TRBV5-1; J gene: TRBJ2-3; clone size: .; CDR3 DNA: TGCGCCAGCAGCTTGGATCAGGGGTCAGATACGCAGTATTTT; CDR3 protein: CASSLDQGSDTQYF
D gene: TRBD2; V gene: TRBV7-8; J gene: TRBJ2-1; clone size: .; CDR3 DNA: TGTGCCAGCTTCCCCGGGAGGCCCAATGAGCAGTTCTTC; CDR3 protein: CASFPGRPNEQFF
D gene: TRBD1; V gene: TRBV18; J gene: TRBJ1-3; clone size: .; CDR3 DNA: TGTGCCAGCTCACCCACCCCCGGGACAGGGTTATTTGGAAACACCATATATTTT; CDR3 protein: CASSPTPGTGLFGNTIYF
D gene: .; V gene: TRBV12-3/TRBV12-4; J gene: TRBJ1-2; clone size: .; CDR3 DNA: TGTGCCAGCAGTTTTCAGAGGGCAGGTGGCTACACCTTC; CDR3 protein: CASSFQRAGGYTF
D gene: .; V gene: TRBV5-1; J gene: TRBJ1-1; clone size: .; CDR3 DNA: TGCGCCAGCAGCTTTAACAGGGACACTGAAGCTTTCTTT; CDR3 protein: CASSFNRDTEAFF
D gene: TRBD2; V gene: TRBV25-1; J gene: TRBJ2-2; clone size: .; CDR3 DNA: TGTGCCAGCAGTGATCCACTAGCGGGGGCCAACACCGGGGAGCTGTTTTTT; CDR3 protein: CASSDPLAGANTGELFF
D gene: TRBD2; V gene: TRBV3-1/TRBV3-2; J gene: TRBJ2-1; clone size: once; CDR3 DNA: TGTGCCAGCAGCTTTTGGGGGGGGGATGAGCAGTTCTTC; CDR3 protein: CASSFWGGDEQFF
D gene: .; V gene: TRBV4-2; J gene: TRBJ2-3; clone size: .; CDR3 DNA: TGTGCCAGCAGCCGAAGGGAGTCGGGGGGCACAGATACGCAGTATTTT; CDR3 protein: CASSRRESGGTDTQYF
D gene: TRBD2; V gene: TRBV6-1; J gene: TRBJ2-1; clone size: .; CDR3 DNA: TGTGCCAGCAGTGAGACTAGCGGGGGGCTCTTCAATGAGCAGTTCTTC; CDR3 protein: CASSETSGGLFNEQFF
D gene: TRBD1; V gene: TRBV10-1; J gene: TRBJ2-5; clone size: .; CDR3 DNA: TGCGCCAGCAGTGAGTTTGGGACAGGGCAAGAGACCCAGTACTTC; CDR3 protein: CASSEFGTGQETQYF
D gene: .; V gene: TRBV6-5; J gene: TRBJ1-6; clone size: .; CDR3 DNA: TGTGCCAGCGGGCAGGGGCGAGAGAATTCACCCCTCCACTTT; CDR3 protein: CASGQGRENSPLHF
D gene: .; V gene: TRBV15; J gene: TRBJ1-2; clone size: .; CDR3 DNA: TGTGCCACCAGCAGCATCGAGGGAGACTATGGCTACACCTTC; CDR3 protein: CATSSIEGDYGYTF
D gene: .; V gene: TRBV14; J gene: TRBJ2-5; clone size: .; CDR3 DNA: TGTGCCAGCAGCCCCTTGGAGGCTAGCAGGGAGACCCAGTACTTC; CDR3 protein: CASSPLEASRETQYF
D gene: .; V gene: TRBV9; J gene: TRBJ2-7; clone size: .; CDR3 DNA: TGTGCCAGCAGCGAAGGCTACGGACACTCGACGTTAGCCTACGAGCAGTACTTC; CDR3 protein: CASSEGYGHSTLAYEQYF
D gene: .; V gene: TRBV7-2; J gene: TRBJ1-1; clone size: .; CDR3 DNA: TGTGCCAGCAGCCCCCTGGGGAGGCCTGAAGCTTTCTTT; CDR3 protein: CASSPLGRPEAFF
D gene: .; V gene: TRBV30; J gene: TRBJ1-6; clone size: .; CDR3 DNA: TGTGCCTGGAGTTCAAGCTACGGAGGTTTTAAATCACCCCTCCACTTT; CDR3 protein: CAWSSSYGGFKSPLHF
D gene: .; V gene: TRBV7-9; J gene: TRBJ1-1; clone size: .; CDR3 DNA: TGTGCCAGCAGTTTGGGACCCCCTTTGAACACTGAAGCTTTCTTT; CDR3 protein: CASSLGPPLNTEAFF
D gene: .; V gene: TRBV5-8; J gene: TRBJ2-3; clone size: .; CDR3 DNA: TGTGCCAGCAGCTTTCGAAGGTTTTCGTCCTCTAGCACAGATACGCAGTATTTT; CDR3 protein: CASSFRRFSSSSTDTQYF
D gene: .; V gene: TRBV6-5; J gene: TRBJ1-2; clone size: .; CDR3 DNA: TGTGCCAGCAGGGAGACAGAAGCCAACCGCTACACCTTC; CDR3 protein: CASRETEANRYTF
D gene: .; V gene: TRBV3-1/TRBV3-2; J gene: TRBJ1-4; clone size: .; CDR3 DNA: TGTGCCAGCAGCTTAACCGGGACCACGGATGAAAAACTGTTTTTT; CDR3 protein: CASSLTGTTDEKLFF
D gene: .; V gene: TRBV19; J gene: TRBJ2-1; clone size: once; CDR3 DNA: TGTGCCAGTAGTATACGCCAGGGTGGAGGAGATGAGCAGTTCTTC; CDR3 protein: CASSIRQGGGDEQFF
D gene: .; V gene: TRBV13; J gene: TRBJ1-2; clone size: .; CDR3 DNA: TGTGCCAGCAGCTTTCAGGGCACCTATGGCTACACCTTC; CDR3 protein: CASSFQGTYGYTF
D gene: TRBD1; V gene: TRBV4-1; J gene: TRBJ2-5; clone size: .; CDR3 DNA: TGCGCCAGCAGCCAGTTTGGGACAGGAGGGGAGACCCAGTACTTC; CDR3 protein: CASSQFGTGGETQYF
D gene: .; V gene: TRBV6-2/TRBV6-3; J gene: TRBJ2-4; clone size: .; CDR3 DNA: TGTGCCAGCAGTTATGGGGGCTCCAAAAACATTCAGTACTTC; CDR3 protein: CASSYGGSKNIQYF
D gene: TRBD2; V gene: TRBV7-2; J gene: TRBJ2-3; clone size: .; CDR3 DNA: TGTGCCAGCAGCTTAGCGCCCGTTAGCGGGGGGGCCCTGGATACGCAGTATTTT; CDR3 protein: CASSLAPVSGGALDTQYF
D gene: TRBD1; V gene: TRBV7-9; J gene: TRBJ1-1; clone size: .; CDR3 DNA: TGTGCCAGCAGCTTATCAGGTGCCGGGACAGCGAACACTGAAGCTTTCTTT; CDR3 protein: CASSLSGAGTANTEAFF
D gene: TRBD2; V gene: TRBV6-5; J gene: TRBJ2-2; clone size: .; CDR3 DNA: TGTGCCAGCAGTTACTGGGGGAGGGGAGAAACCGGGGAGCTGTTTTTT; CDR3 protein: CASSYWGRGETGELFF
D gene: .; V gene: TRBV5-1; J gene: TRBJ1-6; clone size: .; CDR3 DNA: TGCGCCAGCAGCCCGGCGGAGGGTGACTCACCCCTCCACTTT; CDR3 protein: CASSPAEGDSPLHF
D gene: .; V gene: TRBV7-9; J gene: TRBJ1-3; clone size: .; CDR3 DNA: TGTGCCAGCAGCTTGGGGGAGGGGCCGCCGGGAAACACCATATATTTT; CDR3 protein: CASSLGEGPPGNTIYF
D gene: .; V gene: TRBV10-2; J gene: TRBJ2-1; clone size: once; CDR3 DNA: TGCGCCAGCAGGGGGGAGGAGGGTATAGGCAATGAGCAGTTCTTC; CDR3 protein: CASRGEEGIGNEQFF
D gene: TRBD1; V gene: TRBV5-1; J gene: TRBJ1-3; clone size: .; CDR3 DNA: TGCGCCAGCAGCTTGGGGACAGGGGTAGGAAACACCATATATTTT; CDR3 protein: CASSLGTGVGNTIYF
D gene: TRBD1; V gene: TRBV7-2; J gene: TRBJ2-1; clone size: .; CDR3 DNA: TGTGCCAGCAGCTTGAAGGGGGCCCATGAGCAGTTCTTC; CDR3 protein: CASSLKGAHEQFF
D gene: .; V gene: TRBV6-4; J gene: TRBJ2-2; clone size: .; CDR3 DNA: TGTGCCAGCAGTGACGGCTCCTACCCCACCGGGGAGCTGTTTTTT; CDR3 protein: CASSDGSYPTGELFF
D gene: .; V gene: TRBV20-1; J gene: TRBJ1-4; clone size: .; CDR3 DNA: TGCAGTGCAGGAGAAAATGAAAAACTGTTTTTT; CDR3 protein: CSAGENEKLFF
D gene: .; V gene: TRBV19; J gene: TRBJ1-1; clone size: once; CDR3 DNA: TGTGCCAGTAGTATATTAGGGAACACTGAAGCTTTCTTT; CDR3 protein: CASSILGNTEAFF
D gene: .; V gene: TRBV5-6; J gene: TRBJ1-2; clone size: .; CDR3 DNA: TGTGCCAGCAGCTTGAAACATCGGGTTTCCTATGGCTACACCTTC; CDR3 protein: CASSLKHRVSYGYTF
D gene: .; V gene: TRBV25-1; J gene: TRBJ2-1; clone size: .; CDR3 DNA: TGTGCCAGCAGTGCGTGGAGTGGGGTCGGCAATGAGCAGTTCTTC; CDR3 protein: CASSAWSGVGNEQFF
D gene: .; V gene: TRBV7-9; J gene: TRBJ2-1; clone size: .; CDR3 DNA: TGTGCCAGCAGGGGATTTGACGTGGCCTACAATGAGCAGTTCTTC; CDR3 protein: CASRGFDVAYNEQFF
D gene: .; V gene: TRBV11-2; J gene: TRBJ1-2; clone size: .; CDR3 DNA: TGTGCCAGCAGCTTAGTAGGGGGGGACGGGAACTATGGCTACACCTTC; CDR3 protein: CASSLVGGDGNYGYTF
D gene: .; V gene: TRBV7-7; J gene: TRBJ2-7; clone size: .; CDR3 DNA: TGTGCCAGCAGCCCCGGGGAGGGGGAAGGTTACGAGCAGTACTTC; CDR3 protein: CASSPGEGEGYEQYF
D gene: .; V gene: TRBV11-2; J gene: TRBJ1-4; clone size: .; CDR3 DNA: TGTGCCAGCAGCTTAGATCGTGGGGGCGGGGGTGAAAAACTGTTTTTT; CDR3 protein: CASSLDRGGGGEKLFF